This T cell receptor (beta chain) was captured in a study of T-cell reconstitution after alpha-beta-depleted transplantation in children. Whole-study findings and limits: Some patients owed their high day-60 TCRbeta diversity to surviving recipient T cells and thymic progenitors. Once a year had passed after transplant, T-cell counts and diversity came mostly from newly produced T cells. Two months or so post-transplant, alpha-beta T cells reportedly derived from several hundred expanded graft clones.

This clonotype appeared a few times. Its antigen is still unknown. Preparation of the TCRbeta library was carried out with unique molecular identifiers. TCRdb analysed the PCR reads with MiXCR anew, one entry per CDR3 protein. This sample has about 900,000 distinct CDR3 sequences, with roughly 29% found just once. V lost 8 bases, J lost 5 bases, and 9 bases stayed unmatched. The CDR3 runs 13 residues. Germline CDR1 is DFQATT and CDR2 is SNEGSKA (reference sequence). The genes are TRBV20-1 and TRBJ2-5, with TRBD2 matching 9 bases. This receptor was taken from a boy under three years old who had a stem cell transplant for SCID, so the T cells may come from the graft donor. The source was PBMCs, mostly from graft donor cells, collected 360 days after TCRalphabeta/CD19-depleted stem cell transplant. CDR3 bases: TGCAGTTCAATTAGCGGGGGAGAGGAGACCCAGTACTTC. Its protein is CSSISGGEETQYF.